A single sample gave rise to the 27 T cell receptor beta chains below, sequenced in a study of blood T cell repertoires in COVID-19. Some clones are missing from TCRdb's copy, which holds only in-frame ones; the method was immunoSEQ multiplex PCR. The profile shows 450,000 to 500,000 clones, 70% to 90% of them singletons. Sequenced sample: peripheral blood. The receptors derive from a human donor in a cohort sampled during active COVID-19.

Only a few counts were recorded for this clone. The chain carries TRBV24-1 and TRBJ2-1; D ambiguous. This CDR3 has 14 amino acids. The V gene lost 6 bases and the J gene lost 7 bases, with 15 bases spanning the gap. Germline CDR1 reads KGHDR; CDR2 reads SFDVKD. The CDR3 nucleotides read TGTGCCACCAGTCCGCGCGGATCTACAAATGAGCAGTTCTTC. It encodes CATSPRGSTNEQFF.

J is TRBJ1-3 and V is TRBV15; a possible D gene is TRBD1 (6 bases). This CDR3 region has 18 residues. Trimming cost V 0 bases and J 0 bases, with 15 bases left between them. CDR1 and CDR2 from the germline V gene are LNHNV and YYDKDF (reference sequence). The CDR3 region is CATSRDSGQTYSGNTIYF. The CDR3 region has the DNA TGTGCCACCAGCAGAGATAGTGGACAGACATACTCTGGAAACACCATATATTTT. The variable domain in full, completed from reference TRBV15 and TRBJ1-3, reads DAMVIQNPRYQVTQFGKPVTLSCSQTLNHNVMYWYQQKSSQAPKLLFHYYDKDFNNEADTPDNFQSRRPNTSFCFLDIRSPGLGDTAMYLCATSRDSGQTYSGNTIYFGEGSWLTVV.

The rearrangement joins TRBV9 to TRBJ2-1, with D uncertain. Germline V gene sequence: CDR1 SGDLS, CDR2 YYNGEE. The CDR3 totals 17 residues. Trimming removed 0 bases from V and 6 bases from J, with 19 bases in between. This CDR3 is CASSVAPGGQTFNEQFF. CDR3 DNA: TGTGCCAGCAGCGTAGCTCCCGGCGGTCAGACCTTCAATGAGCAGTTCTTC.

This clone was detected a few times. This chain joins TRBV5-6 and TRBJ2-7, with 7 bases that match TRBD1. Unmatched junction bases numbered 17, after V lost 5 bases and J lost 6 bases. Per germline, CDR1 SGHDT and CDR2 YYEEEE. The CDR3 has 16 amino acids. The chain's CDR3 is CASSFYRGGLLLEQYF. For the CDR3, the DNA is TGTGCCAGCAGTTTTTACCGAGGGGGCCTCCTCCTCGAGCAGTACTTC.

This clone has a single count. The rearrangement uses TRBV6-2 or TRBV6-3 and TRBJ1-5, with 8 bases fitting TRBD1. This CDR3 contains 14 residues. Germline CDR1 and CDR2: MNHEY and SVGEGT. After removal of 5 bases from V and 5 bases from J, the junction contained 5 bases not matched to a gene. DNA for the CDR3: TGTGCCAGCAGTCCCCTCAGGGGGCATCAGCCCCAGCATTTT. As protein: CASSPLRGHQPQHF.

This chain links TRBV7-9 with TRBJ1-1, with 8 nucleotides matching TRBD1. The CDR3 runs to 14 residues. V lost 4 bases, J lost 4 bases, and 5 bases stayed unmatched. The germline gives CDR1 SEHNR, CDR2 FQNEAQ (reference sequence). The DNA of the CDR3 is TGTGCCAGCAGCTCCCAGGGGGCGGTCACTGAAGCTTTCTTT. It yields the protein CASSSQGAVTEAFF.

J is TRBJ1-2 and V is TRBV9; the D gene is possibly TRBD1 (5 bases). Germline V gene lookup returns CDR1 SGDLS and CDR2 YYNGEE. The CDR3 totals 14 residues. V lost 0 bases and J lost 6, with 12 bases in between. The CDR3 is CASSVVGRGNGYTF. Written as DNA, the CDR3 is TGTGCCAGCAGCGTAGTCGGGAGGGGAAATGGCTACACCTTC.

V gene TRBV19 combines with J gene TRBJ1-1; 8 bases align to TRBD1. V shed 6 bases, J shed 9 bases, and the junction held 3 bases outside the gene matches. CDR3 length: 11 amino acids. Per the germline V gene, CDR1 is LNHDA and CDR2 is SQIVND (reference sequence). The CDR3 spells CASRRQGKAFF. The CDR3 nucleotides are TGTGCCAGTAGAAGACAGGGGAAAGCTTTCTTT.

The rearrangement links TRBV11-3 to TRBJ2-7, with a tentative D call TRBD1 (6 bases). V was clipped by 5 bases and J by 2 bases, with 25 bases between them. The CDR3 has 18 residues. The germline CDR1 and CDR2 sequences are SGHNT and YENEEA. CDR3 bases: TGTGCCAGCAGCGTTAAATTCCCCGGGCCTCAGGGGCCCTACGAGCAGTACTTC. Translated: CASSVKFPGPQGPYEQYF.

Points on this clone: Other DNA sequences of this sample code for an identical CDR3. This chain connects TRBV12-3 or TRBV12-4 to TRBJ2-7; D gene ambiguous. V lost 2 bases and J 3 bases, leaving 5 bases between the germline ends. The CDR3 is 12 amino acids. The DNA of the CDR3 is TGTGCCAGCAGTTTACTACTCTACGAGCAGTACTTC. It encodes CASSLLLYEQYF.

The chain recombines TRBV19 with TRBJ2-7, with D hard to call. The germline V gene encodes CDR1 LNHDA and CDR2 SQIVND (reference sequence). The CDR3 is made up of 11 amino acids. The V end was cut by 6 bases, the J end by 5 bases, with 8 bases between. The CDR3 DNA reads as TGTGCCAGTAGCACTGTGGACGAGCAGTACTTC. It specifies CASSTVDEQYF.

The chain links TRBV18 to TRBJ1-1, with 7 bases identical to TRBD1. V lost 6 bases to trimming and J lost 5 bases; unmatched junction nucleotides: 12. Germline values: CDR1 KGHSH, CDR2 LQKENI. The CDR3 runs 15 residues. The CDR3 reads CASSWTDRFGTEAFF. CDR3 sequence (DNA): TGTGCCAGCTCGTGGACGGACAGGTTTGGGACTGAAGCTTTCTTT. Variable domain in full (rest from reference TRBV18 and TRBJ1-1): NAGVMQNPRHLVRRRGQEARLRCSPMKGHSHVYWYRQLPEEGLKFMVYLQKENIIDESGMPKERFSAEFPKEGPSILRIQQVVRGDSAAYFCASSWTDRFGTEAFFGQGTRLTVV.

V and J are TRBV11-3 and TRBJ1-1; D not resolved. This CDR3 comprises 13 residues. The V and J ends lost 5 bases and 1 base respectively, with 8 bases between them. Germline V gene lookup returns CDR1 SGHNT and CDR2 YENEEA. The CDR3 DNA reads TGTGCCAGCAGCCCGACTGGGAACACTGAAGCTTTCTTT. Translating gives CASSPTGNTEAFF.

The chain is built from TRBV5-8 and TRBJ2-2; D unresolved. There are 14 residues in the CDR3. Germline CDR1 SGHTS, CDR2 YDEGEE. Trimming took off 4 bases at V and 3 bases at J, with 10 bases between the two ends. The CDR3 spells CASSLSPYTGELFF. The CDR3 region has the DNA TGTGCCAGCAGCCTGAGTCCTTACACCGGGGAGCTGTTTTTT.

This rearrangement joins TRBV20-1 to TRBJ1-6, with D hard to call. Trimming left V 3 bases short and J 7 bases short, with 7 bases between. Germline V CDR1 and CDR2: DFQATT, SNEGSKA (reference sequence). This CDR3 has 12 residues. Written as DNA, the CDR3 is TGCAGTGCTAGTAGGAGAAATTCACCCCTCCACTTT. Its translation: CSASRRNSPLHF.

J is TRBJ2-6 and V is TRBV5-4; 12 bases are a match to TRBD1. V dropped 3 bases and J dropped 2; count of bases not matched to a gene: 9. The length of the CDR3 is 19 residues. Germline assignment: CDR1 SGHNT and CDR2 YYREEE (reference sequence). The CDR3 nucleotides read TGTGCCAGCAGCTCCCCTCCGGGACAGGGGGCCCCTGGGGCCAACGTCCTGACTTTC. Amino acid sequence: CASSSPPGQGAPGANVLTF.

The gene calls are TRBV6-1 and TRBJ2-6; D might be TRBD2 (5 bases). V was trimmed by 1 base and J by 1 base, leaving 14 bases between them. This CDR3 has 18 residues. In germline, CDR1 is MNHNS, CDR2 SASEGT. Here the CDR3 DNA reads TGTGCCAGCAGTGAAGGGCGGAGGCCGCCTTCTGGGGCCAACGTCCTGACTTTC. This sequence encodes CASSEGRRPPSGANVLTF.

Regarding this clone: Other DNA sequences in this sample translate to the same CDR3. The rearrangement uses TRBV19 and TRBJ1-5; 7 bases fit TRBD1. Germline CDR1 reads LNHDA; CDR2 reads SQIVND (reference sequence). The CDR3 loop spans 13 amino acids. After removal of 4 bases from V and 6 bases from J, the junction contained 3 bases not matched to a gene. As DNA, the CDR3 is TGTGCCAGTAGTACCTCAGGGGGTCAGCCCCAGCATTTT. Its protein is CASSTSGGQPQHF.

This sequence joins TRBV19 and TRBJ2-5, with 8 nucleotides matching TRBD1. Looked up from germline, CDR1 is LNHDA and CDR2 is SQIVND (reference sequence). The CDR3 is 14 amino acids. Trimming removed 4 bases from V and 2 bases from J; junction bases left unmatched: 3. This chain's CDR3 is CASSTTGAQETQYF. As DNA, the CDR3 is TGTGCCAGTAGTACGACAGGGGCTCAAGAGACCCAGTACTTC.

The chain carries TRBV29-1 and TRBJ2-3; D unresolved. The V gene lost 1 base and the J gene lost 6 bases, with 11 bases spanning the gap. Per germline, CDR1 SQVTM and CDR2 ANQGSEA. The CDR3 runs 13 residues. This CDR3 reads CSVEVEMLDTQYF. CDR3 DNA sequence: TGCAGCGTTGAAGTAGAGATGCTGGATACGCAGTATTTT.

This clone has only one observation. The rearrangement uses TRBV5-4 and TRBJ2-1; TRBD2 aligns across 7 bases. CDR3 length equals 14 residues. After removal of 5 bases from V and 1 base from J, the junction contained 3 bases not matched to a gene. Germline values: CDR1 SGHNT, CDR2 YYREEE (reference sequence). CDR3 region: CASSVSGSYNEQFF. The CDR3 coding sequence is TGTGCCAGCAGTGTTAGCGGGTCCTACAATGAGCAGTTCTTC.

The gene calls are TRBV29-1 and TRBJ1-2, with D possibly TRBD1 on 5 matching bases. The CDR3 sequence is 12 residues long. The germline V gene has CDR1 SQVTM and CDR2 ANQGSEA. The V gene lost 3 bases and the J gene lost 5 bases, with 10 bases spanning the gap. The CDR3, as DNA: TGCAGCGTTGAGAGACAGTTATATGGCTACACCTTC. It codes for CSVERQLYGYTF. Based on the CDR3 plus reference TRBV29-1 and TRBJ1-2, the full variable domain is SAVISQKPSRDICQRGTSLTIQCQVDSQVTMMFWYRQQPGQSLTLIATANQGSEATYESGFVIDKFPISRPNLTFSTLTVSNMSPEDSSIYLCSVERQLYGYTFGSGTRLTVV.

The chain uses TRBV30 and TRBJ2-2, with 8 bases identical to TRBD1. Germline trimming cut 2 bases from V and 5 bases from J; bases unmatched to any gene: 4. This CDR3 comprises 14 residues. Germline-derived CDR1 and CDR2 are GTSNPN and SVGIG (reference sequence). The CDR3 nucleotides are TGTGCCTGGAGTAGGGGACAGGTAACCGGGGAGCTGTTTTTT. This gives the protein CAWSRGQVTGELFF.

V usage is TRBV24-1 and J usage is TRBJ2-5, with 9 bases that match TRBD1. The germline V gene encodes CDR1 KGHDR and CDR2 SFDVKD. The CDR3 contains 15 residues. After removal of 2 bases from V and 3 bases from J, the junction contained 3 bases not matched to a gene. The CDR3 DNA reads as TGTGCCACCAGTGATTCGGGACAGGGAGAAGAGACCCAGTACTTC. Protein: CATSDSGQGEETQYF.

This chain links TRBV27 with TRBJ2-7, with 11 bases matching TRBD2. Losses at the gene ends were 5 bases for V and 0 bases for J; bases not matched to a gene: 12. Germline CDR1 is MNHEY and CDR2 is SMNVEV (reference sequence). The CDR3 is 18 residues long. The DNA of the CDR3 is TGTGCCAGCAGTGAGACTAGCGGGAATACGGCGAGCTCCTACGAGCAGTACTTC. Amino acids: CASSETSGNTASSYEQYF.

The rearrangement links TRBV7-3 to TRBJ2-1; 11 bases agree with TRBD2. This CDR3 is 16 amino acids long. V lost 2 bases to trimming and J lost 8 bases; unmatched junction nucleotides: 8. Looked up from germline, CDR1 is SGHTA and CDR2 is FQGTGA. The CDR3 nucleotides read TGTGCCAGCAGCTTAGCTTTAGCGGGAGGGCCCGATGAGCAGTTCTTC. Translation: CASSLALAGGPDEQFF.

Worth noting for this clone: The same CDR3 also results from other DNA sequences found in this sample. The chain is built from TRBV19 and TRBJ1-1, with D uncertain. V shed 4 bases and J shed 3 bases, with 9 bases lying between them. Germline V gene lookup returns CDR1 LNHDA and CDR2 SQIVND (reference sequence). This CDR3 has 13 residues. CDR3 in DNA: TGTGCCAGTAGTAACTCGAGGGACACTGAAGCTTTCTTT. Amino acids: CASSNSRDTEAFF.